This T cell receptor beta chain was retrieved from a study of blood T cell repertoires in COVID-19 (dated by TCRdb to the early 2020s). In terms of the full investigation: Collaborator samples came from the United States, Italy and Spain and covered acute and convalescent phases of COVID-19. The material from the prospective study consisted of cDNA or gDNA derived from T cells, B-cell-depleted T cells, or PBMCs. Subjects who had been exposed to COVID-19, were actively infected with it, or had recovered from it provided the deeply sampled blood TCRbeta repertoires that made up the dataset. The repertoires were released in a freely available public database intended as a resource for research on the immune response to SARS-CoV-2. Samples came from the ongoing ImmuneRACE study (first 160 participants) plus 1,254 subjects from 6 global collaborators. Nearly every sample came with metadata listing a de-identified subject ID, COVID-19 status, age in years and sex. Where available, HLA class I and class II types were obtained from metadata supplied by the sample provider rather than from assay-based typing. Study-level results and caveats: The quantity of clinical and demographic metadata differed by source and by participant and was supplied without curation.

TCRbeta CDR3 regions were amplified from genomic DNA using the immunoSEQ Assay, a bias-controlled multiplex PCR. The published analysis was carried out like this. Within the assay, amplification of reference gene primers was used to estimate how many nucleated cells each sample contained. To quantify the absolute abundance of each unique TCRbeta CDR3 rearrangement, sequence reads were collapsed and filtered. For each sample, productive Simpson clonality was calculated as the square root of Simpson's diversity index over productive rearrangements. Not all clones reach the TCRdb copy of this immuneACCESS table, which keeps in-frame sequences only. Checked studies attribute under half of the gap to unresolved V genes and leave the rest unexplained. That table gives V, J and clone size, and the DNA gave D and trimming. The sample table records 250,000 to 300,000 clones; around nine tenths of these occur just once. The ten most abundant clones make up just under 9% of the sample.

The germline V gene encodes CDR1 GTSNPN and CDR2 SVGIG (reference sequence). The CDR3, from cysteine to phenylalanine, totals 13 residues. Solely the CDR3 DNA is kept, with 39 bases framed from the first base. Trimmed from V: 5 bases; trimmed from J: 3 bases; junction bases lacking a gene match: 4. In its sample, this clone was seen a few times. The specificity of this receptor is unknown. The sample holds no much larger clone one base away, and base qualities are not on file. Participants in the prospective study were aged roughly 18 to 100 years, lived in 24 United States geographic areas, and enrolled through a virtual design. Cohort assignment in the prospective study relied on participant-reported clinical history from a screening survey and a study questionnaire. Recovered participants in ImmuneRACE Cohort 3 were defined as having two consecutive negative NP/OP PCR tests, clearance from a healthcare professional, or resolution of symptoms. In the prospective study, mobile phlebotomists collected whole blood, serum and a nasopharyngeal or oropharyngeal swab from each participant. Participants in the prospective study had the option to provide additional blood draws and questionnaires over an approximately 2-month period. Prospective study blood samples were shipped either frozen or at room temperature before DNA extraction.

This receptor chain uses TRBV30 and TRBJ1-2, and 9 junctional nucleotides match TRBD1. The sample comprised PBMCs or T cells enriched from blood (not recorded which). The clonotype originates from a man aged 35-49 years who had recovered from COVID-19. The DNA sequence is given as TGTGCCTGGTGGGACAGGGCGGACTATGGCTACACCTTC. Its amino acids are CAWWDRADYGYTF.